Below, 14 T cell receptor beta chains from the same sample are listed, as sequenced in a study of blood T cell repertoires in COVID-19. TCRdb keeps only in-frame clones here, not all; method: immunoSEQ multiplex PCR. The sample yields roughly 90,000 clones, around 85% seen once. Sequenced: peripheral blood. The receptors derive from an elderly man with acute or convalescent COVID-19.

The J gene is TRBJ1-4, the V gene TRBV30; weak D call: TRBD1 (6 bases). The CDR3 contains 13 residues. Germline V gives CDR1 GTSNPN, CDR2 SVGIG (reference sequence). Trimming stripped 8 bases from V and 10 bases from J, with 20 bases between. CDR3 DNA: TGTGCCGTGGGCAGGGGAGCGGGGGGAAAACTGTTTTTT. It codes for CAVGRGAGGKLFF. The whole variable domain, filled in from reference TRBV30 and TRBJ1-4, reads SQTIHQWPATLVQPVGSPLSLECTVEGTSNPNLYWYRQAAGRGLQLLFYSVGIGQISSEVPQNLSASRPQDRQFILSSKKLLLSDSGFYLCAVGRGAGGKLFFGSGTQLSVL.

V and J are TRBV19 and TRBJ2-7; D possibly corresponds to TRBD1 (6 bases). V was pared by 4 bases and J by 6 bases, with 19 bases between. This CDR3 is 15 amino acids long. The germline CDR1 and CDR2 sequences are LNHDA and SQIVND (reference sequence). The CDR3 here is CASSNRQAQLGEQYF. DNA for the CDR3: TGTGCCAGTAGTAATAGACAGGCCCAGCTTGGCGAGCAGTACTTC. The variable domain in full, with the rest retrieved from reference TRBV19 and TRBJ2-7, is DGGITQSPKYLFRKEGQNVTLSCEQNLNHDAMYWYRQDPGQGLRLIYYSQIVNDFQKGDIAEGYSVSREKKESFPLTVTSAQKNPTAFYLCASSNRQAQLGEQYFGPGTRLTVT.

This clone was seen just once. The same CDR3 is also encoded by other DNA sequences in this sample. The gene calls are TRBV5-1 and TRBJ2-2, with TRBD1 matching over 12 bases. Trimming cost V 3 bases and J 7 bases; bases outside gene matches: 4. The CDR3 runs 15 residues. CDR1 and CDR2 from the germline V gene are SGHRS and YFSETQ. CDR3 residues: CASSSGQGAVGELFF. The CDR3 bases are TGCGCCAGCAGCTCGGGACAGGGGGCGGTCGGGGAGCTGTTTTTT.

CDR3 in amino acids: CSASSNTPGLAGPYNEQFF. The CDR3 region has the DNA TGCAGTGCTAGTTCTAACACCCCGGGACTAGCGGGACCATACAATGAGCAGTTCTTC. This chain connects TRBV20-1 to TRBJ2-1; 13 nucleotides agree with TRBD2. The CDR3 runs 19 residues. The germline V gene encodes CDR1 DFQATT and CDR2 SNEGSKA (reference sequence). Trimming cost V 3 bases and J 4 bases; bases outside gene matches: 15.

This clone was counted only a few times. The chain joins TRBV30 to TRBJ1-6; 7 bases fit TRBD1. Germline assignment: CDR1 GTSNPN and CDR2 SVGIG (reference sequence). The CDR3 covers 17 residues. V lost 4 bases and J lost 9; bases outside the gene matches: 18. The CDR3 DNA reads TGTGCCTGGACGGCGGACGATGGAAGACAGGGATCTTCACCCCTCCACTTT. Translation: CAWTADDGRQGSSPLHF.

This rearrangement joins TRBV5-4 to TRBJ2-3; 15 positions agree with TRBD2. CDR1 and CDR2 from the germline V gene are SGHNT and YYREEE (reference sequence). The V segment lost 4 bases and the J segment 4 bases; nucleotides outside the gene matches: 4. CDR3 size: 16 residues. The CDR3 spells CASSRTSGREADTQYF. In DNA, the CDR3 is TGTGCCAGCAGCCGGACTAGCGGGAGGGAAGCAGATACGCAGTATTTT.

The rearrangement joins TRBV27 to TRBJ2-7, with 13 bases fitting TRBD2. The CDR3 loop spans 16 amino acids. Germline CDR1 and CDR2: MNHEY and SMNVEV (reference sequence). The junction had 7 bases not matched to a gene; V was cut back by 3 bases and J by 5 bases. The CDR3 protein is CASSLFAGLAGNEQYF. The CDR3 DNA sequence: TGTGCCAGCAGTTTGTTCGCGGGACTAGCGGGAAACGAGCAGTACTTC.

This chain uses TRBV28 with TRBJ1-5, with D possibly being TRBD1 (6 bases). Trimming took off 3 bases at V and 0 bases at J, with 9 bases between the two ends. The V gene's germline CDR1 is MDHEN and CDR2 SYDVKM. The CDR3 consists of 15 residues. CDR3 loop: CASSFRQVSNQPQHF. As DNA, the CDR3 is TGTGCCAGCAGTTTCCGACAGGTTAGCAATCAGCCCCAGCATTTT.

The gene calls are TRBV5-1 and TRBJ2-1, with 10 bases fitting TRBD2. The CDR3 has 16 residues. Unmatched junction bases numbered 6, after V lost 0 bases and J lost 6 bases. Looked up from germline, CDR1 is SGHRS and CDR2 is YFSETQ. CDR3 sequence (DNA): TGCGCCAGCAGCTTGGGACCTAGCGGGAGTGGCAATGAGCAGTTCTTC. This gives the protein CASSLGPSGSGNEQFF.

This sequence joins TRBV13 and TRBJ1-1; possible D gene TRBD1, 6 bases. Germline loops: CDR1 PRHDT, CDR2 FYEKMQ (reference sequence). This CDR3 comprises 15 residues. V lost 0 bases, J lost 0 bases, and 8 bases lay in between. The CDR3 DNA reads as TGTGCCAGCAGCTTAGGGACAGGCGTGAACACTGAAGCTTTCTTT. Translation gives CASSLGTGVNTEAFF.

V and J are TRBV6-2 or TRBV6-3 and TRBJ2-5; 11 bases line up with TRBD2. CDR1 is MNHEY, CDR2 SVGEGT, per germline. The CDR3 is 19 residues long. V gave up 2 bases and J gave up 0 bases; unmatched junction bases: 11. The CDR3 bases are TGTGCCAGCAGTTACGGGCTAGCGGGAGGTAAACAGTACCAAGAGACCCAGTACTTC. Its protein product is CASSYGLAGGKQYQETQYF.

The chain combines TRBV18 with TRBJ2-1, with 7 bases aligning to TRBD2. Germline V lookup: CDR1 KGHSH, CDR2 LQKENI. The CDR3 runs to 16 residues. V dropped 8 bases and J dropped 7; count of bases not matched to a gene: 17. CDR3 nucleotides: TGTGCCAGCGACCTTAGCTGGGGGAGGGCCGCAAATGAGCAGTTCTTC. Its protein product is CASDLSWGRAANEQFF.

The rearrangement links TRBV15 to TRBJ2-1; 9 bases fit TRBD1. The length of the CDR3 is 15 residues. The V gene end was trimmed by 1 base and the J gene end by 5 bases; junction bases not matched to a gene: 3. Looked up from germline, CDR1 is LNHNV and CDR2 is YYDKDF (reference sequence). CDR3 sequence (DNA): TGTGCCACCAGCAGAGCCGGGACAGGGAACAATGAGCAGTTCTTC. Translated: CATSRAGTGNNEQFF.

This chain connects TRBV7-9 to TRBJ2-7, with 9 nucleotides matching TRBD1. The CDR3 extends over 13 amino acids. The germline CDR1 and CDR2 sequences are SEHNR and FQNEAQ (reference sequence). Losses at the gene ends were 7 bases for V and 6 bases for J; bases not matched to a gene: 7. The CDR3 spells CASNRGRPLEQYF. The CDR3 DNA sequence: TGTGCCAGCAACAGGGGGCGCCCCCTCGAGCAGTACTTC.